This T cell receptor beta chain was documented in a study of shared clonotypes between healthy human individuals. Naive CD8 isolation took CD45RO-negative cells positively selected for CCR7 and excluded terminally differentiated effector memory CD45RA+ cells. Produced via immunoSEQ multiplex PCR; TCRdb's table is partial and in-frame only. The sample has approximately 2,000,000 clones, 90% to 95% seen once; the top ten hold around 1.8%. Overall study findings and caveats: Rarefaction showed sorted-subset sequencing was incomplete despite large depth. An expected dependence of interdonor clonotype sharing on sequencing depth was noted. All-four-donor shared clonotypes had higher generation probabilities than non-shared clonotypes did. Naive subsets usually exceeded memory subsets in estimated richness.

To note about this clone: Antigen specificity is unknown.

Sequenced: naive CD8+ T cells from PBMCs. The receptor was isolated from a young man in good health. Some clones in this sample may be carry-over from other donors' samples.

In nucleotides, the CDR3 is TGTGCCAGCTCACCCCCCGGGACAGGATTGAACACTGAAGCTTTCTTT. The encoded protein is CASSPPGTGLNTEAFF. The chain is built from TRBV18 and TRBJ1-1; TRBD1 matches 8 bases. The germline V gene has CDR1 KGHSH and CDR2 LQKENI. V was clipped by 3 bases and J by 0 bases; unmatched bases: 6. This CDR3 spans 16 amino acids.